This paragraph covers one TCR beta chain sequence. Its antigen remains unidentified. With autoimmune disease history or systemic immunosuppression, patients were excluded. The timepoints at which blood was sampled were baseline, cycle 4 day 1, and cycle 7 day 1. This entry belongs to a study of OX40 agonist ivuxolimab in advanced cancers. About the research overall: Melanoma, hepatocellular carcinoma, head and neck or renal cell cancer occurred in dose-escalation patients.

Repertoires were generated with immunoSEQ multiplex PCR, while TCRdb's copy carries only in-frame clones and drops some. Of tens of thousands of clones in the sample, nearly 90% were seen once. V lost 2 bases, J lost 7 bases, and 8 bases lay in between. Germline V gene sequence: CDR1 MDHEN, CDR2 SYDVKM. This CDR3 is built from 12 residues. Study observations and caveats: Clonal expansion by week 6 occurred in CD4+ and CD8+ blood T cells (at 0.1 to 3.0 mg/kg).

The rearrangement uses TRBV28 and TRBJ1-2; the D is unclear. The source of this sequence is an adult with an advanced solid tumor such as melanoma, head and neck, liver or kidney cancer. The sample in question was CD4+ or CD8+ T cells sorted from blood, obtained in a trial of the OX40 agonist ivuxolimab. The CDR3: CASSLRVGGYTF. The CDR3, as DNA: TGTGCCAGCAGTTTAAGGGTTGGTGGCTACACCTTC.